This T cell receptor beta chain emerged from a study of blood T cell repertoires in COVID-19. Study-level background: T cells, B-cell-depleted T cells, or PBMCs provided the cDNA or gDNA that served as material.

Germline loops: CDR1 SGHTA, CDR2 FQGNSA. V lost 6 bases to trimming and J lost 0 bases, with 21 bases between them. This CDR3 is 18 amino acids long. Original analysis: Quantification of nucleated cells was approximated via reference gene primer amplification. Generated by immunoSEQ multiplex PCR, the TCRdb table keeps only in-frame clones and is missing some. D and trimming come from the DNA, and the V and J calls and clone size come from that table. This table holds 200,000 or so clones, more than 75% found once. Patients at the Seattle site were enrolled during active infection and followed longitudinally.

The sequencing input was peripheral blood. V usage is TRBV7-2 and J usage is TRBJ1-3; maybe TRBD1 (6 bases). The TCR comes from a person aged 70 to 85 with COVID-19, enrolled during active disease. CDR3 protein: CASSSVGARGRSGNTIYF. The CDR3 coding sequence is TGTGCCAGCAGTTCAGTCGGGGCCAGGGGCCGCTCTGGAAACACCATATATTTT. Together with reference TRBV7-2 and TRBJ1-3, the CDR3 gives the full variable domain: GAGVSQSPSNKVTEKGKDVELRCDPISGHTALYWYRQSLGQGLEFLIYFQGNSAPDKSGLPSDRFSAERTGGSVSTLTIQRTQQEDSAVYLCASSSVGARGRSGNTIYFGEGSWLTVV.